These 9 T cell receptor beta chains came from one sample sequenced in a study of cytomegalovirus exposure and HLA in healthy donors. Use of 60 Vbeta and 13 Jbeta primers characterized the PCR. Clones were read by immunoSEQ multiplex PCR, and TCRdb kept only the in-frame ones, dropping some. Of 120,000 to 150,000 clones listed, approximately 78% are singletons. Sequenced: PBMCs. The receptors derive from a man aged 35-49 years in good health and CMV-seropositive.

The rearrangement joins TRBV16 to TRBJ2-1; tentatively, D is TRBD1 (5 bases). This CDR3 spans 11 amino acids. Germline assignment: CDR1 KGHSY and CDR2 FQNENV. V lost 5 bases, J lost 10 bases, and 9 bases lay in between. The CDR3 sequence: CASSWRQEQFF. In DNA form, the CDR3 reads TGTGCCAGCAGCTGGAGACAGGAGCAGTTCTTC.

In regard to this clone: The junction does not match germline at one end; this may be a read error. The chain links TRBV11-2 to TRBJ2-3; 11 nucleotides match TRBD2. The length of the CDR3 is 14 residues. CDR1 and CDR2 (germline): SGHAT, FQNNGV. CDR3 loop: CASSLAGGVNTQYF. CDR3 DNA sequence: TGTGCCAGCAGTTTAGCGGGAGGGGTTAATACGCAGTATTTT.

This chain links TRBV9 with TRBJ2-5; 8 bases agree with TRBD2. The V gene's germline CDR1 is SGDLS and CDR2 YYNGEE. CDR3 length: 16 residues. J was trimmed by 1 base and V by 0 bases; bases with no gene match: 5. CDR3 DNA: TGTGCCAGCAGCGTAGCAGCGGGAGCGCTCCAAGAGACCCAGTACTTC. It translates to CASSVAAGALQETQYF.

CDR3 nucleotide sequence: TGTGCCAGCAGTGTTTGGGGGCTAGGCAATCAGCCCCAGCATTTT. Translation gives CASSVWGLGNQPQHF. The chain couples TRBV6-1 to TRBJ1-5, with a weak D call TRBD1 (6 bases). Germline V gene lookup returns CDR1 MNHNS and CDR2 SASEGT. V was cut by 4 bases and J by 2 bases, with 12 bases left in between. The CDR3 is made up of 15 amino acids.

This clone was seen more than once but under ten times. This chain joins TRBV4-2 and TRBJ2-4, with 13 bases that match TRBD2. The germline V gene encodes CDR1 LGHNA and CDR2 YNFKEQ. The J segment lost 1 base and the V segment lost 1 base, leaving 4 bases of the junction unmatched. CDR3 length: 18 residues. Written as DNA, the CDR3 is TGTGCCAGCAGCCAAGGGACTAGCGGGAGTCCCGCCAAAAACATTCAGTACTTC. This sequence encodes CASSQGTSGSPAKNIQYF.

CDR3 sequence: CASSPGQNYEQYF. DNA for the CDR3: TGTGCCAGCAGCCCGGGACAGAACTACGAGCAGTACTTC. The J gene is TRBJ2-7, the V gene TRBV11-3, with 7 positions matching TRBD1. Germline V gives CDR1 SGHNT, CDR2 YENEEA. The CDR3 is made up of 13 amino acids. V dropped 5 bases and J dropped 3; count of bases not matched to a gene: 4.

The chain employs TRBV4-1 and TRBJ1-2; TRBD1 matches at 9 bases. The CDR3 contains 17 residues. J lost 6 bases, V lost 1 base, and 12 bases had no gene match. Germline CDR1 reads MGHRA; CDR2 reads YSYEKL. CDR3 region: CASSQVGTGNYVNGYTF. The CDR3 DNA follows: TGCGCCAGCAGCCAAGTAGGGACAGGGAACTATGTCAATGGCTACACCTTC.

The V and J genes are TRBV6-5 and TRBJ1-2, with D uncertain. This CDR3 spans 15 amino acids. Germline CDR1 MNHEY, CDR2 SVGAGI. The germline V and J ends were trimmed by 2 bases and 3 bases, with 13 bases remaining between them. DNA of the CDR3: TGTGCCAGCAGTTACGAGGTTGGCAATGACTATGGCTACACCTTC. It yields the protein CASSYEVGNDYGYTF.

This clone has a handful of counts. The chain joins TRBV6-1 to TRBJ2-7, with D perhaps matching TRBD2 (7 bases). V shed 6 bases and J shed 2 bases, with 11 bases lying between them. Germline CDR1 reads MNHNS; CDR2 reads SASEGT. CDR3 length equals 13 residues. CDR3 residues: CASSEGGAYEQYF. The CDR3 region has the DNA TGTGCCAGCAGCGAGGGGGGGGCCTACGAGCAGTACTTC.